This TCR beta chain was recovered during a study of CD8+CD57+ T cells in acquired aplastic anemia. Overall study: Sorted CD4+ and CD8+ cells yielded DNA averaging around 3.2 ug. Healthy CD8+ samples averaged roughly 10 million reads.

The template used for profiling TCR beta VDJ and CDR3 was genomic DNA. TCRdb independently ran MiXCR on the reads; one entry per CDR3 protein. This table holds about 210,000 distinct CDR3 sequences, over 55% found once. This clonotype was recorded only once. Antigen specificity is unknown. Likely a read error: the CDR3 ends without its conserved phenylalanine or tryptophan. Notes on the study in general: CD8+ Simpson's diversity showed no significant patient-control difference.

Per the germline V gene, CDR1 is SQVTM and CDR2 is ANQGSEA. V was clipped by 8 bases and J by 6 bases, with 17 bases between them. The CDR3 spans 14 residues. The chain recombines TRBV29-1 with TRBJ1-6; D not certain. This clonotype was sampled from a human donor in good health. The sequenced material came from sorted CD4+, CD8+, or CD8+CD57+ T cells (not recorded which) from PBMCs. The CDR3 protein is CSLVGGEINSPLHS. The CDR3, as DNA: TGCAGCTTGGTGGGAGGTGAGATTAATTCACCCCTCCACTCT.